Listed below are T cell receptor beta chains from one sample, sequenced in a study of T cell clonotyping in hematopoietic cell transplantation. Repertoires were generated with immunoSEQ multiplex PCR, while TCRdb's copy carries only in-frame clones and drops some. The table shows some 5,000 clones, with 25% to 40% occurring only once. The specimen was peripheral blood mononuclear cells, collected before stem cell transplant. Source of these receptors: a man in his fifties with myelofibrosis. Some clones in this sample may be carry-over from other donors' samples. The CDR3 runs from the conserved cysteine through the conserved F or W. D genes are given only for firm matches. Some rows mark clone size as missing; the rest say once, few, many or name a class of expanded clone.

>TRBJ1-1|.|TRBV6-5|.
CASSYAGPAEAFF
TGTGCCAGCAGTTATGCAGGGCCCGCTGAAGCTTTCTTT
>TRBJ2-7|.|TRBV6-5|.
CASSPSEFGAGSYF
.
>TRBJ2-6|.|TRBV30|.
CAWKTSGANVLTF
TGTGCCTGGAAAACCTCTGGGGCCAACGTCCTGACTTTC
>TRBJ1-2|.|TRBV20-1|.
CSARGGYTF
TGCAGTGCTAGAGGGGGCTACACCTTC
>TRBJ1-1|TRBD1|TRBV5-1|.
CASSSGQPNTEAFF
TGCGCCAGCAGCTCGGGACAGCCTAACACTGAAGCTTTCTTT
>TRBJ2-5|.|TRBV30|.
CAWRARLALQTQYF
TGTGCCTGGAGGGCCCGCCTAGCGCTACAGACCCAGTACTTC
>TRBJ1-5|.|TRBV30|.
CAWSPRTGGRQPQHF
TGTGCCTGGAGTCCTCGGACGGGGGGGCGTCAGCCCCAGCATTTT
>TRBJ2-1|TRBD2|TRBV30|.
CAWSEGQRRTSGGADEQFF
TGTGCCTGGAGTGAGGGACAGAGGCGGACTAGCGGGGGGGCCGATGAGCAGTTCTTC
>TRBJ2-7|TRBD2|TRBV4-3|.
CASSQEVFPSGTTYEQYF
TGCGCCAGCAGCCAAGAAGTATTTCCTAGCGGGACCACCTACGAGCAGTACTTC
>TRBJ2-7|.|TRBV30|.
CAWGLNRCEQYF
TGTGCCTGGGGCCTTAACCGCTGCGAGCAGTACTTC
>TRBJ2-3|.|TRBV20-1|.
CSARGTDTQYF
TGCAGTGCTAGAGGCACAGATACGCAGTATTTT
>TRBJ1-2|.|TRBV5-6|few
CASSLFSNYGYTF
TGTGCCAGCAGCTTGTTTAGTAACTATGGCTACACCTTC
>TRBJ2-1|.|TRBV30|.
CAWSSGGGKFEQFF
TGTGCCTGGAGTAGTGGGGGCGGCAAATTTGAGCAGTTCTTC
>TRBJ1-2|.|TRBV30|.
CAWSYAVAGYTF
TGTGCCTGGAGTTACGCTGTGGCGGGCTACACCTTC
>TRBJ2-7|.|TRBV2|.
CASIWGEQYF
TGTGCCAGCATCTGGGGCGAGCAGTACTTC
>TRBJ1-1|.|TRBV19|.
CASSPLDGRSAFF
TGTGCCAGTAGCCCCCTCGACGGCCGGTCAGCTTTCTTT
>TRBJ2-1|.|TRBV9|.
CASSVQGNTYNEQFF
TGTGCCAGCAGCGTCCAGGGGAACACCTACAATGAGCAGTTCTTC
>TRBJ2-7|TRBD1|TRBV29-1|.
CSVGTGDGGRQYF
TGCAGCGTTGGGACAGGGGACGGAGGGAGACAGTACTTC
>TRBJ2-3|.|TRBV30|.
CAGGAEGITDTQYF
TGTGCTGGGGGCGCGGAGGGAATCACAGATACGCAGTATTTT
>TRBJ1-2|.|TRBV6-6|few
CASTPTEANYGYTF
TGTGCCAGCACCCCGACGGAGGCTAACTATGGCTACACCTTC
>TRBJ2-1|TRBD2|TRBV6-5|.
CASSRQFTSGEQFF
TGTGCCAGCAGCCGACAATTTACTAGCGGTGAGCAGTTCTTC
>TRBJ1-2|.|TRBV5-6|.
CASSSPGGVNGYTF
TGTGCCAGCAGCTCTCCGGGCGGGGTAAATGGCTACACCTTC
>TRBJ2-7|.|TRBV6-6|.
CASSSPRDIFYEQYF
TGTGCCAGCAGTTCCCCTCGGGACATCTTCTACGAGCAGTACTTC
>TRBJ1-1|TRBD1|TRBV5-6|.
CASSLRFDRGSTEAFF
TGTGCCAGCAGCTTGAGATTTGACAGGGGCAGCACTGAAGCTTTCTTT
>TRBJ2-7|TRBD2|TRBV6-5|.
CASTYGGGGYEQYF
TGTGCCAGCACCTACGGCGGGGGGGGGTACGAGCAGTACTTC
>TRBJ1-6|TRBD1|TRBV30|few
CAWRGTVNSPLHF
TGTGCCTGGAGGGGGACAGTCAATTCACCCCTCCACTTT
>TRBJ2-7|TRBD1|TRBV28|few
CASRGAGGRLIYEQYF
TGTGCCAGCAGGGGGGCAGGGGGCCGATTGATCTACGAGCAGTACTTC